This is a list of T cell receptor beta chains from one sample in a study of control samples from healthy donors and cancer patients. The protocol was immunoSEQ multiplex PCR, while the TCRdb copy is restricted to in-frame clones and leaves out a portion. This sample has 150,000 to 200,000 clones, with about nine tenths found just once. Specimen: blood. The receptors stem from a woman under 40 in good health. Both conserved end residues are part of each CDR3. Each record gives: V gene, clone size, J gene, D gene, CDR3 protein, CDR3 DNA. A D gene is named only where the DNA matches it firmly. The size of a clone is reported for some rows only, either as once, few or many, or as a class for expanded clones.

>TRBV2|-|TRBJ1-3|-
CASSEDLTSGNTIYF
TGTGCCAGCAGTGAGGACCTAACCTCTGGAAACACCATATATTTT
>TRBV10-1|few|TRBJ2-1|TRBD1
CASSESGGKNEQFF
TGCGCCAGCAGTGAGTCAGGGGGCAAAAATGAGCAGTTCTTC
>TRBV7-9|-|TRBJ1-3|-
CASSLTNSGNTIYF
TGTGCCAGCAGCTTAACAAACTCTGGAAACACCATATATTTT
>TRBV24-1|few|TRBJ2-5|-
CATSDLQGEGRETQYF
TGTGCCACCAGTGATTTGCAGGGGGAGGGGAGAGAGACCCAGTACTTC
>TRBV9|once|TRBJ2-1|TRBD2
CASSESGRYYNEQFF
TGTGCCAGCAGCGAAAGCGGGAGGTACTACAATGAGCAGTTCTTC
>TRBV7-2|-|TRBJ1-1|-
CASSLWDDTEAFF
TGTGCCAGCAGCTTATGGGACGACACTGAAGCTTTCTTT
>TRBV12-3/TRBV12-4|-|TRBJ2-1|-
CASSSPINEQFF
TGTGCCAGCAGTTCGCCCATCAATGAGCAGTTCTTC
>TRBV12-3/TRBV12-4|-|TRBJ1-2|TRBD1
CASRQGFGYTF
TGTGCCAGCAGACAGGGGTTCGGCTACACCTTC
>TRBV5-4|-|TRBJ2-1|-
CASSLGNEQFF
TGTGCCAGCAGCTTGGGGAATGAGCAGTTCTTC
>TRBV6-2/TRBV6-3|-|TRBJ2-1|-
CASSYSGEPPNEQFF
TGTGCCAGCAGTTACTCGGGGGAACCCCCCAATGAGCAGTTCTTC
>TRBV19|-|TRBJ2-2|TRBD1
CASSMGTGVLTGELFF
TGTGCCAGTAGTATGGGGACAGGGGTTCTGACCGGGGAGCTGTTTTTT
>TRBV27|-|TRBJ1-2|TRBD1
CASSPQGAGGYTF
TGTGCCAGCAGTCCACAGGGGGCTGGTGGCTACACCTTC
>TRBV15|few|TRBJ2-2|TRBD2
CATSRVLFGGRNTGELFF
TGTGCCACCAGCAGAGTCCTATTCGGGGGGAGAAACACCGGGGAGCTGTTTTTT
>TRBV7-9|-|TRBJ2-1|-
CASSLGPINNEQFF
TGTGCCAGCAGCTTAGGCCCTATCAACAATGAGCAGTTCTTC
>TRBV3-1/TRBV3-2|-|TRBJ1-2|TRBD1
CASSQWTGGGYGYTF
TGTGCCAGCAGCCAATGGACAGGGGGGGGCTATGGCTACACCTTC
>TRBV7-5|-|TRBJ2-7|-
CARSLVPGQGFYEQYF
TGTGCCAGAAGCTTAGTTCCAGGACAGGGGTTCTACGAGCAGTACTTC
>TRBV11-2|-|TRBJ1-4|TRBD1
CASSSGGPNEKLFF
TGTGCCAGCAGCTCAGGGGGCCCTAATGAAAAACTGTTTTTT
>TRBV5-5|-|TRBJ2-3|TRBD1
CASSHQRGPDTQYF
TGTGCCAGCAGCCACCAGAGGGGGCCAGATACGCAGTATTTT
>TRBV28|-|TRBJ1-1|TRBD1
CASSPWTGGEAFF
TGTGCCAGCAGTCCGTGGACAGGGGGTGAAGCTTTCTTT
>TRBV10-1|-|TRBJ2-3|TRBD2
CASSESTSGGLGDTQYF
TGCGCCAGCAGTGAGTCGACTAGCGGGGGGCTGGGAGATACGCAGTATTTT
>TRBV10-3|-|TRBJ1-2|-
CAISESGGGSYGYTF
TGTGCCATCAGTGAGTCTGGCGGGGGCAGTTATGGCTACACCTTC
>TRBV7-2|-|TRBJ2-5|-
CASSLKQAGETQYF
TGTGCCAGCAGCTTAAAGCAGGCGGGGGAGACCCAGTACTTC
>TRBV19|-|TRBJ1-5|-
CASSISGVSNQPQHF
TGTGCCAGTAGTATATCAGGGGTTAGCAATCAGCCCCAGCATTTT
>TRBV21-1|-|TRBJ1-3|-
CASSKVRGFSGNTIYF
TGTGCCAGCAGCAAAGTCCGAGGGTTCTCCGGAAACACCATATATTTT
>TRBV14|-|TRBJ1-1|-
CASSQDGGVTEAFF
TGTGCCAGCAGCCAAGATGGAGGGGTCACTGAAGCTTTCTTT
>TRBV3-1/TRBV3-2|few|TRBJ2-3|-
CASSQGLADTQYF
TGTGCCAGCAGCCAAGGACTAGCAGATACGCAGTATTTT
>TRBV7-3|-|TRBJ1-6|TRBD1
CASSLITGGNSPLHF
TGTGCCAGCAGCTTAATAACAGGGGGGAATTCACCCCTCCACTTT
>TRBV5-1|-|TRBJ1-5|TRBD1
CASSLVQGGNQPQHF
TGCGCCAGCAGCTTGGTTCAGGGGGGAAATCAGCCCCAGCATTTT
>TRBV3-1/TRBV3-2|-|TRBJ1-4|TRBD1
CASSQGAGTGVVKLFF
TGTGCCAGCAGCCAAGGCGCCGGGACAGGGGTGGTAAAACTGTTTTTT
>TRBV19|-|TRBJ1-5|TRBD1
CASSKQTGGRNQPQHF
TGTGCCAGTAGTAAGCAGACAGGGGGCCGCAATCAGCCCCAGCATTTT
>TRBV7-2|once|TRBJ1-4|-
CASSLVADEKLFF
TGTGCCAGCAGCTTGGTGGCAGATGAAAAACTGTTTTTT
>TRBV7-9|-|TRBJ2-1|-
CASSLIGSYNEQFF
TGTGCCAGCAGCTTAATCGGGTCCTACAATGAGCAGTTCTTC
>TRBV3-1/TRBV3-2|-|TRBJ2-5|TRBD2
CASSRREGQETQYF
TGTGCCAGCAGCCGCCGGGAGGGCCAAGAGACCCAGTACTTC
>TRBV11-3|once|TRBJ2-5|TRBD1
CASSLGQGIETQYF
TGTGCCAGCAGCTTAGGACAGGGGATTGAGACCCAGTACTTC
>TRBV7-9|-|TRBJ1-6|-
CASSLRQGNSPLHF
TGTGCCAGCAGCTTACGGCAGGGCAATTCACCCCTCCACTTT
>TRBV7-9|-|TRBJ2-7|TRBD2
CASSPRGGLYEQYF
TGTGCCAGCAGCCCCCGGGGGGGACTATACGAGCAGTACTTC
>TRBV10-3|-|TRBJ1-5|TRBD1
CAIKGTGGNNQPQHF
TGTGCCATCAAGGGGACAGGGGGAAACAATCAGCCCCAGCATTTT
>TRBV5-1|-|TRBJ2-1|-
CASSLGSADYEQFF
TGCGCCAGCAGCTTGGGATCAGCGGACTATGAGCAGTTCTTC
>TRBV23-1|once|TRBJ1-4|-
CASSQVGEKLFF
TGCGCCAGCAGTCAAGTGGGGGAAAAACTGTTTTTT
>TRBV7-2|-|TRBJ1-4|TRBD1
CASSYLQGQLFF
TGTGCCAGCAGCTACCTACAGGGGCAACTGTTTTTT
>TRBV12-3/TRBV12-4|-|TRBJ1-3|TRBD1
CAISTGGNTIYF
TGTGCCATATCGACAGGGGGAAACACCATATATTTT
>TRBV18|-|TRBJ1-1|-
CASSSEVGRNTEAFF
TGTGCCAGCTCATCCGAGGTAGGGAGGAACACTGAAGCTTTCTTT
>TRBV2|-|TRBJ1-2|-
CASSEVRTSNYGYTF
TGTGCCAGCAGTGAGGTGCGGACTTCAAACTATGGCTACACCTTC
>TRBV9|-|TRBJ2-2|-
CASSVVQGIGELFF
TGTGCCAGCAGCGTAGTACAGGGAATCGGGGAGCTGTTTTTT
>TRBV5-8|-|TRBJ2-5|TRBD2
CASSPAGLAIGETQYF
TGTGCCAGCAGCCCTGCGGGACTAGCTATAGGAGAGACCCAGTACTTC
>TRBV11-2|-|TRBJ1-1|TRBD1
CASSPDRGVGTEAFF
TGTGCCAGCAGCCCGGACAGGGGAGTTGGGACTGAAGCTTTCTTT